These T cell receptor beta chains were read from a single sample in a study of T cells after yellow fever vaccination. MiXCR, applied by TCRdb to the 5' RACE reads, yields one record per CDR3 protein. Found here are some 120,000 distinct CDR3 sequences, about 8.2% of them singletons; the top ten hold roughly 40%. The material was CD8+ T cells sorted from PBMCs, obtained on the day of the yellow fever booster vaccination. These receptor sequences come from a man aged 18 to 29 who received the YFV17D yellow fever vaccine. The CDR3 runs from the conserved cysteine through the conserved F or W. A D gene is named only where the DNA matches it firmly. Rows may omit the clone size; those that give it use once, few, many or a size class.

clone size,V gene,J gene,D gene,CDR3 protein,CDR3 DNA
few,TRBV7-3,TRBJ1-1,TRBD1,CASSRTGAMGDTEAFF,TGTGCCAGCAGCCGGACAGGGGCCATGGGAGACACTGAAGCTTTCTTT
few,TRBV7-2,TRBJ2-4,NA,CASSLVDATGELKNIQYF,TGTGCCAGCAGCTTAGTAGATGCGACCGGGGAATTAAAAAACATTCAGTACTTC
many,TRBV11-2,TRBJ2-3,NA,CASSLAGAGSTDTQYF,TGTGCCAGCAGCTTGGCTGGGGCGGGGAGCACAGATACGCAGTATTTT
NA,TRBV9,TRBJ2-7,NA,CASSVGRDSRYEQYF,TGTGCCAGCAGCGTAGGGAGGGATTCGCGCTACGAGCAGTACTTC
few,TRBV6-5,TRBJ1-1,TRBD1,CASSPSSGQQAFF,TGTGCCAGCAGTCCCTCCTCGGGACAGCAAGCTTTCTTT
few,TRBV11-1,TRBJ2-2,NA,CASSFGFSGGELFF,TGTGCCAGCAGCTTCGGCTTCTCCGGCGGGGAGCTGTTTTTT
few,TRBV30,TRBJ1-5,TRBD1,CAWSVGQGGQPQHF,TGTGCCTGGAGTGTCGGACAGGGCGGGCAGCCCCAGCATTTT
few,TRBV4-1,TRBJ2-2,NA,CASSQDSGGRTGELFF,TGCGCCAGCAGCCAAGATTCCGGGGGCCGGACCGGGGAGCTGTTTTTT
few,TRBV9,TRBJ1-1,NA,CASSVVSGGTEAFF,TGTGCCAGCAGCGTAGTTTCAGGAGGTACTGAAGCTTTCTTT
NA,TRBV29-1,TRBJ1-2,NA,CSVLDLYGYTF,TGCAGCGTGCTAGATCTCTATGGCTACACCTTC
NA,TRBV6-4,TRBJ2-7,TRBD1,CARKPRDRGYEQYF,TGTGCCAGGAAACCCCGGGACAGGGGCTACGAGCAGTACTTC
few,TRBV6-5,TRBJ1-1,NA,CASSYSGDPEAFF,TGTGCCAGCAGTTACTCGGGAGACCCTGAAGCTTTCTTT
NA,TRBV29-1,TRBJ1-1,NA,CSAKSAATEAFF,TGCAGCGCAAAGTCAGCGGCCACTGAAGCTTTCTTT
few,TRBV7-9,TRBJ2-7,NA,CASSADSSPYEQYF,TGTGCCAGCAGCGCCGACAGTAGCCCCTACGAGCAGTACTTC
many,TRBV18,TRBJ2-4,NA,CASSPPLGKNIQYF,TGTGCCAGCTCACCACCGCTAGGCAAAAACATTCAGTACTTC
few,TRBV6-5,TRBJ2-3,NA,CASSFRPPAHPVSTDTQYF,TGTGCCAGCAGTTTCCGTCCCCCGGCCCACCCTGTGAGCACAGATACGCAGTATTTT
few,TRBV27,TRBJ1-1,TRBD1,CASSKGARGNTEAFF,TGTGCCAGCAGTAAGGGGGCAAGGGGGAACACTGAAGCTTTCTTT
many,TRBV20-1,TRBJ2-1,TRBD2,CSARGLAGDEQFF,TGCAGTGCTAGAGGACTAGCGGGAGATGAGCAGTTCTTC
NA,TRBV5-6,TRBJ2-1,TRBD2,CASSSGTDEQFF,TGTGCCAGCAGCAGCGGGACCGATGAGCAGTTCTTC
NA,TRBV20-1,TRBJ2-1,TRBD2,CSARDRGLAGAPNEQFF,TGCAGTGCTAGAGATAGGGGACTAGCGGGGGCCCCCAATGAGCAGTTCTTC
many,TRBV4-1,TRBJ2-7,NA,CASSQDGYEQYF,TGCGCCAGCAGCCAAGATGGGTACGAGCAGTACTTC
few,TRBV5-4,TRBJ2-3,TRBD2,CATTGGLVGDTQYF,TGTGCCACAACGGGGGGACTAGTTGGAGATACGCAGTATTTT
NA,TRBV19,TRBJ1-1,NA,CASSIGSSTEAFF,TGTGCCAGTAGTATAGGCTCGAGTACTGAAGCTTTCTTT
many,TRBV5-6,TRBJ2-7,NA,CASSWGQPYEQYF,TGTGCCAGCAGCTGGGGACAACCCTACGAGCAGTACTTC
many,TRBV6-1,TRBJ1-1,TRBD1,CASNYLPGQVTAEAFF,TGTGCCAGCAATTACCTTCCGGGACAGGTAACTGCTGAAGCTTTCTTT
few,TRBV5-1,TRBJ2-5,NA,CASSSPGNQETQYF,TGCGCCAGCAGCTCTCCAGGGAACCAAGAGACCCAGTACTTC
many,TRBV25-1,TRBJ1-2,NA,CASSDRLGGALYGYTF,TGTGCCAGCAGTGATAGGTTGGGGGGGGCCTTGTATGGCTACACCTTC
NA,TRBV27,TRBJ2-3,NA,CASSLSTEPPADTQYF,TGTGCCAGCAGTTTATCTACCGAACCCCCCGCAGATACGCAGTATTTT
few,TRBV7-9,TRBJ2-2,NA,CASSLGLEVLTTGELFF,TGTGCCAGCAGCTTAGGACTTGAGGTTCTTACCACCGGGGAGCTGTTTTTT
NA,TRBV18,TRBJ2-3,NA,CASSQPDTPDTQYF,TGTGCCAGCTCACAGCCCGACACGCCGGATACGCAGTATTTT
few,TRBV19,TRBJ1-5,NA,CASSPRNQPQHF,TGTGCCAGTAGTCCCAGAAATCAGCCCCAGCATTTT
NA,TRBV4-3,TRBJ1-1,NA,CASSQWENTEAFF,TGCGCCAGCAGCCAGTGGGAGAACACTGAAGCTTTCTTT
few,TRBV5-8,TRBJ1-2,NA,CASSLGGSGLGFGYTF,TGTGCCAGCAGCTTGGGCGGGAGCGGATTGGGTTTTGGCTACACCTTC
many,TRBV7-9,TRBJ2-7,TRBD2,CASSPGSSGLPGHEQYF,TGTGCCAGCAGCCCGGGAAGTAGCGGGCTGCCCGGGCACGAGCAGTACTTC
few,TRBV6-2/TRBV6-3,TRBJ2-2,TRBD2,CASGGGSGELFF,TGTGCCAGCGGGGGGGGATCCGGGGAGCTGTTTTTT
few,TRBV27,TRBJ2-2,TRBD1,CASSLYYGTVSTGELFF,TGTGCCAGCAGTTTATACTACGGGACAGTGAGCACCGGGGAGCTGTTTTTT
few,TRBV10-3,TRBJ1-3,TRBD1,CAIRGQATSSGNTIYF,TGTGCCATCAGGGGACAGGCTACCAGCTCTGGAAACACCATATATTTT
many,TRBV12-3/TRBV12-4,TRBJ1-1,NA,CASTLGNTEAFF,TGTGCCAGCACTCTCGGGAACACTGAAGCTTTCTTT
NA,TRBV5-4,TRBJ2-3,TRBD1,CASSRERTGQTDTQYF,TGTGCCAGCAGCAGGGAACGGACAGGCCAGACAGATACGCAGTATTTT
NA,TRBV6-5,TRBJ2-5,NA,CASRHRGRRETQYF,TGTGCCAGCAGGCACCGGGGACGGAGAGAGACCCAGTACTTC
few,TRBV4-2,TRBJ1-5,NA,CASSQDLGQPQHF,TGTGCCAGCAGCCAAGATCTTGGGCAGCCCCAGCATTTT
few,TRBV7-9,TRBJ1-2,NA,CASSSDYRDTTITGYGYTF,TGTGCCAGCAGCTCAGACTACCGGGATACTACCATTACCGGCTATGGCTACACCTTC
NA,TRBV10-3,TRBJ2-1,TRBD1,CAISEETGSGRQFF,TGTGCCATCAGTGAAGAGACAGGGAGTGGTCGGCAGTTCTTC
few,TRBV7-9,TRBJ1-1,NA,CASSWRGAPGGTEAFF,TGTGCCAGCAGCTGGCGAGGGGCCCCCGGGGGCACTGAAGCTTTCTTT
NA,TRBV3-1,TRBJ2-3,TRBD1,CASKRRGPDTQYF,TGTGCCAGCAAAAGAAGGGGGCCAGATACGCAGTATTTT
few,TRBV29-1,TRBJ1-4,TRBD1,CSVEPRGQNEKLFF,TGCAGCGTTGAACCCAGGGGGCAAAATGAAAAACTGTTTTTT
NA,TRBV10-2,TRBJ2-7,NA,CASSESGYSGEQYF,TGCGCCAGCAGTGAGTCAGGGTACTCGGGCGAGCAGTACTTC
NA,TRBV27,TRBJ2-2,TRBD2,CASIPWASGGPTGTGELFF,TGTGCCAGCATCCCATGGGCTAGCGGGGGCCCTACGGGCACCGGGGAGCTGTTTTTT
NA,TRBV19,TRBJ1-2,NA,CASSIRTAVIYGYTF,TGTGCCAGTAGTATCAGGACAGCGGTTATATATGGCTACACCTTC
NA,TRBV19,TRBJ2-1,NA,CASSIMTVQSNEQFF,TGTGCCAGTAGTATAATGACAGTACAAAGCAATGAGCAGTTCTTC
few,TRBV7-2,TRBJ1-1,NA,CASSLEKWESPVTEAFF,TGTGCCAGCAGCTTAGAAAAGTGGGAATCTCCCGTAACTGAAGCTTTCTTT
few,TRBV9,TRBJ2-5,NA,CASSVRGLQETQYF,TGTGCCAGCAGCGTACGGGGACTCCAAGAGACCCAGTACTTC
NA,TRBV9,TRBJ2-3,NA,CASSVGGDTQYF,TGTGCCAGCAGCGTAGGGGGGGATACGCAGTATTTT
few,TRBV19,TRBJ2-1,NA,CASSIRGSYNEQFF,TGTGCCAGTAGTATTAGGGGCTCCTACAATGAGCAGTTCTTC
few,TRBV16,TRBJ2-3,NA,CASSQSGTKDTQYF,TGTGCCAGCAGCCAATCTGGTACAAAAGATACGCAGTATTTT
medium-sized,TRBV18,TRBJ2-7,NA,CASSTSGYEQYF,TGTGCCAGCTCAACCTCAGGCTACGAGCAGTACTTC
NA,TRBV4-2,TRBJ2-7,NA,CASSSWGSEQYF,TGTGCCAGCAGCTCATGGGGGTCCGAGCAGTACTTC
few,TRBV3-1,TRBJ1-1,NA,CASRTGTGTEAFF,TGTGCCAGCCGAACCGGGACGGGGACTGAAGCTTTCTTT